These 32 T cell receptor beta chains were sequenced from one sample in a study of blood T cell repertoires in COVID-19. Produced via immunoSEQ multiplex PCR; TCRdb's table is partial and in-frame only. The profile shows 75,000 to 100,000 clones, around 85% of them singletons. Input material: peripheral blood. Receptors were obtained from a woman older than 75 with acute or convalescent COVID-19.

The chain is built from TRBV29-1 and TRBJ1-1; unclear D gene. The V gene's germline CDR1 is SQVTM and CDR2 ANQGSEA. V gave up 4 bases and J gave up 1 base, with 10 bases separating them. The CDR3 has 13 residues. The CDR3 sequence is CSVGEGRNTEAFF. The CDR3 DNA reads as TGCAGCGTTGGGGAGGGAAGGAACACTGAAGCTTTCTTT.

The V and J genes are TRBV27 and TRBJ2-3; 8 bases map to TRBD2. Germline-derived CDR1 and CDR2 are MNHEY and SMNVEV (reference sequence). The CDR3 runs 15 residues. Unmatched junction bases numbered 7, after V lost 5 bases and J lost 3 bases. The CDR3 is CASSPRTSWTDTQYF. CDR3 DNA sequence: TGTGCCAGCAGTCCCCGGACTAGCTGGACAGATACGCAGTATTTT.

The V gene is TRBV2, the J gene TRBJ1-5; 7 bases align to TRBD1. J was trimmed by 4 bases and V by 9 bases; bases with no gene match: 9. The CDR3 totals 14 residues. Germline V lookup: CDR1 SNHLY, CDR2 FYNNEI. The CDR3 is CASVTEQGNQPQHF. The CDR3 DNA follows: TGTGCCAGTGTAACGGAACAGGGGAATCAGCCCCAGCATTTT.

The chain recombines TRBV5-6 with TRBJ1-1, with 7 bases aligning to TRBD1. The V segment lost 4 bases and the J segment 3 bases; nucleotides outside the gene matches: 6. The CDR3 contains 14 residues. The germline V gene encodes CDR1 SGHDT and CDR2 YYEEEE. CDR3 sequence: CASSEQGRDTEAFF. The CDR3 DNA reads as TGTGCCAGCAGCGAACAGGGGCGGGACACTGAAGCTTTCTTT.

This clone was recorded a few times. This sequence joins TRBV19 and TRBJ1-5; possibly TRBD1 for D (5 bases). Germline V lookup: CDR1 LNHDA, CDR2 SQIVND (reference sequence). V was cut by 5 bases and J by 0 bases, with 14 bases left in between. The CDR3 runs to 16 residues. DNA for the CDR3: TGTGCCAGTAGTGACAGAGGAGGGTATAGCAATCAGCCCCAGCATTTT. Its protein product is CASSDRGGYSNQPQHF.

With respect to this clone: This may be a read error: a much more frequent sequence differs by one nucleotide. At the DNA level, this CDR3 is encoded by other sequences in the same sample as well. The rearrangement joins TRBV12-3 or TRBV12-4 to TRBJ2-1; D is possibly TRBD1 (5 bases). The CDR3 has 13 residues. CDR3 sequence (DNA): TGCGCCAGCAGTTTACGGCAGGGCCATGAGCAGTTCTTC. As protein: CASSLRQGHEQFF.

The chain is built from TRBV28 and TRBJ2-1, with D possibly matching TRBD2 (6 bases). The CDR3 extends over 15 amino acids. Germline CDR1 MDHEN, CDR2 SYDVKM. Between the trimmed V and J ends, which lost 2 bases and 6 bases, there was a span of 14 bases. This chain's CDR3 is CASSLGTLITNEQFF. The DNA of the CDR3 is TGTGCCAGCAGTTTAGGGACTCTAATAACCAATGAGCAGTTCTTC.

V gene TRBV18 combines with J gene TRBJ2-7; 10 nucleotides align to TRBD1. The CDR3 is made up of 14 amino acids. Germline loops: CDR1 KGHSH, CDR2 LQKENI. V trimming: 4 bases; J trimming: 2 bases; junction bases outside the gene matches: 2. Here the CDR3 DNA reads TGTGCCAGCTCACTTGGGACAGGGGCCTACGAGCAGTACTTC. Amino acids: CASSLGTGAYEQYF. Looking up the rest from reference TRBV18 and TRBJ2-7 gives the full variable domain: NAGVMQNPRHLVRRRGQEARLRCSPMKGHSHVYWYRQLPEEGLKFMVYLQKENIIDESGMPKERFSAEFPKEGPSILRIQQVVRGDSAAYFCASSLGTGAYEQYFGPGTRLTVT.

As DNA, the CDR3 is TGTGCCACCAGCCGAGGAAGGACAGGGGGAAATTCACCCCTCCACTTT. Its translation: CATSRGRTGGNSPLHF. The chain recombines TRBV15 with TRBJ1-6; 10 bases map to TRBD1. The CDR3 length is 16 residues. Unmatched junction bases numbered 8, after V lost 5 bases and J lost 7 bases. Germline CDR1 is LNHNV and CDR2 is YYDKDF (reference sequence).

The CDR3 DNA sequence: TGCAGCGTTGGGTCCCAGACAGGGGGCAGTGGCTACACCTTC. Amino acids: CSVGSQTGGSGYTF. This chain connects TRBV29-1 to TRBJ1-2; 10 bases align to TRBD1. The germline CDR1 and CDR2 sequences are SQVTM and ANQGSEA. Trimming removed 4 bases from V and 7 bases from J; junction bases left unmatched: 9. The CDR3 extends over 14 amino acids. The full variable domain, completed using reference TRBV29-1 and TRBJ1-2, is SAVISQKPSRDICQRGTSLTIQCQVDSQVTMMFWYRQQPGQSLTLIATANQGSEATYESGFVIDKFPISRPNLTFSTLTVSNMSPEDSSIYLCSVGSQTGGSGYTFGSGTRLTVV.

Only one count was recorded for this clone. J is TRBJ1-2 and V is TRBV13; D ambiguous. V dropped 5 bases and J dropped 4 bases, with 17 bases sitting between them. The CDR3 runs 15 residues. From germline, CDR1 is PRHDT and CDR2 FYEKMQ (reference sequence). The CDR3 loop reads CASSPKPDGIYGYTF. CDR3 sequence (DNA): TGTGCCAGCAGCCCAAAGCCGGACGGGATCTATGGCTACACCTTC. Filled out from reference TRBV13 and TRBJ1-2, the complete variable domain reads AAGVIQSPRHLIKEKRETATLKCYPIPRHDTVYWYQQGPGQDPQFLISFYEKMQSDKGSIPDRFSAQQFSDYHSELNMSSLELGDSALYFCASSPKPDGIYGYTFGSGTRLTVV.

The chain links TRBV6-2 or TRBV6-3 to TRBJ2-1; 7 positions agree with TRBD2. CDR3 length: 15 residues. CDR1 MNHEY and CDR2 SVGEGT come from the germline V gene. V lost 2 bases to trimming and J lost 2 bases; unmatched junction nucleotides: 3. CDR3 DNA sequence: TGTGCCAGCAGTTACGGAAGCGGGACCTACAATGAGCAGTTCTTC. The encoded protein is CASSYGSGTYNEQFF.

The V call is TRBV6-5, the J call TRBJ2-3; 7 bases agree with TRBD2. The CDR3 has 13 amino acids. Germline values: CDR1 MNHEY, CDR2 SVGAGI. CDR3 protein: CAAASGYTDTQYF. The CDR3 region has the DNA TGTGCGGCGGCTAGCGGTTACACAGATACGCAGTATTTT.

This clone was observed a handful of times. The V and J genes are TRBV27 and TRBJ1-2; 7 nucleotides align to TRBD1. The CDR3 spans 17 residues. After removal of 6 bases from V and 4 bases from J, the junction contained 17 bases not matched to a gene. The germline CDR1 and CDR2 sequences are MNHEY and SMNVEV (reference sequence). CDR3 region: CASRSFAPTGLSYGYTF. CDR3 in DNA: TGTGCCAGCAGAAGTTTTGCCCCGACAGGGTTGAGCTATGGCTACACCTTC.

The CDR3 protein is CASSPGDGLNYGYTF. Written as DNA, the CDR3 is TGTGCCAGCTCACCAGGGGACGGACTAAACTATGGCTACACCTTC. The rearrangement joins TRBV18 to TRBJ1-2; D possibly corresponds to TRBD1 (5 bases). V shed 2 bases and J shed 2 bases, with 12 bases lying between them. Germline CDR1 KGHSH, CDR2 LQKENI. The CDR3 spans 15 residues.

The chain couples TRBV2 to TRBJ1-1, with 8 bases aligning to TRBD1. CDR1 is SNHLY, CDR2 FYNNEI, per germline. V lost 6 bases, J lost 2 bases, and 5 bases stayed unmatched. This CDR3 spans 14 amino acids. CDR3 protein: CASSWAGGNTEAFF. Here the CDR3 DNA reads TGTGCCAGCAGCTGGGCAGGGGGCAACACTGAAGCTTTCTTT.

The chain has TRBV5-1 and TRBJ1-3; D is unresolved. CDR1 is SGHRS, CDR2 YFSETQ, per germline. V was cut by 1 base and J by 0 bases, with 11 bases left in between. This CDR3 has 16 amino acids. This chain's CDR3 is CASSLSRVGSGNTIYF. CDR3 coding DNA: TGCGCCAGCAGCTTGAGCCGGGTGGGCTCTGGAAACACCATATATTTT.

The table lists this clone with a count of one. The rearrangement uses TRBV12-3 or TRBV12-4 and TRBJ1-2; D unclear. V was cut by 6 bases and J by 4 bases, with 9 bases left in between. The CDR3 totals 12 residues. The CDR3 spells CASSPNSYGYTF. The CDR3 DNA follows: TGTGCCAGCAGCCCCAACAGCTATGGCTACACCTTC.

DNA of the CDR3: TGTGCCAGCGGTCTGGACAGGGGCCATGGCTACACCTTC. Translated: CASGLDRGHGYTF. This rearrangement joins TRBV25-1 to TRBJ1-2, with TRBD1 matching over 9 bases. CDR1 MGHDK and CDR2 SYGVNS come from the germline V gene. The CDR3 spans 13 residues. The V segment lost 8 bases and the J segment 6 bases; nucleotides outside the gene matches: 7.

V gene TRBV11-2 combines with J gene TRBJ1-6; D not resolved. Trimming left V 0 bases short and J 10 bases short, with 16 bases between. Per germline, CDR1 SGHAT and CDR2 FQNNGV. There are 16 residues in the CDR3. CDR3 amino acids: CASSLDLPATGSPLHF. The CDR3 coding sequence is TGTGCCAGCAGCTTAGATCTCCCCGCCACGGGGTCACCCCTCCACTTT. The full variable domain, completed using reference TRBV11-2 and TRBJ1-6, is EAGVAQSPRYKIIEKRQSVAFWCNPISGHATLYWYQQILGQGPKLLIQFQNNGVVDDSQLPKDRFSAERLKGVDSTLKIQPAKLEDSAVYLCASSLDLPATGSPLHFGNGTRLTVT.

This clone was observed a few times. The chain joins TRBV11-2 to TRBJ1-3; 8 nucleotides match TRBD1. The CDR3 consists of 14 residues. Per the germline V gene, CDR1 is SGHAT and CDR2 is FQNNGV. V trimming: 4 bases; J trimming: 2 bases; junction bases outside the gene matches: 1. The CDR3 region has the DNA TGTGCCAGCAGCTCGACAGGGGCTGGAAACACCATATATTTT. Encoded protein: CASSSTGAGNTIYF. The variable domain in full, completed from reference TRBV11-2 and TRBJ1-3, reads EAGVAQSPRYKIIEKRQSVAFWCNPISGHATLYWYQQILGQGPKLLIQFQNNGVVDDSQLPKDRFSAERLKGVDSTLKIQPAKLEDSAVYLCASSSTGAGNTIYFGEGSWLTVV.

The chain is built from TRBV11-2 and TRBJ1-4; 7 bases align to TRBD1. This CDR3 is 12 amino acids long. CDR1 SGHAT and CDR2 FQNNGV come from the germline V gene. With V trimmed by 5 bases and J by 6 bases, 0 bases remained unmatched. The CDR3 DNA sequence: TGTGCCAGCAGCGGGACAGATGAAAAACTGTTTTTT. Amino acids: CASSGTDEKLFF.

The chain is built from TRBV7-9 and TRBJ1-2; D not resolved. The germline V gene has CDR1 SEHNR and CDR2 FQNEAQ (reference sequence). The CDR3 covers 14 residues. V was trimmed by 4 bases and J by 8 bases, leaving 17 bases between them. The CDR3 coding sequence is TGTGCCAGCAGCTCCGAGGAGGGTGTGAAGGGCTACACCTTC. Amino acids: CASSSEEGVKGYTF.

The table lists this clone with a count of one. This rearrangement joins TRBV28 to TRBJ1-2, with 9 bases aligning to TRBD1. With V trimmed by 8 bases and J by 5 bases, 3 bases remained unmatched. Germline lookup yields CDR1 MDHEN and CDR2 SYDVKM. The CDR3 loop spans 12 amino acids. CDR3 bases: TGTGCCAGCGGACAGGGGTATTATGGCTACACCTTC. Translated, it gives CASGQGYYGYTF.

V and J are TRBV28 and TRBJ1-1; D not resolved. The V gene's germline CDR1 is MDHEN and CDR2 SYDVKM. This CDR3 is built from 14 residues. Trimming cost V 1 base and J 5 bases, with 11 bases left between them. The CDR3 spells CASSLYASGTEAFF. CDR3 DNA sequence: TGTGCCAGCAGTTTATATGCCAGCGGGACTGAAGCTTTCTTT.

The chain links TRBV18 to TRBJ1-2; D remains ambiguous. Deletions cut 6 bases from V and 8 bases from J, with 19 bases between. The V gene's germline CDR1 is KGHSH and CDR2 LQKENI. The CDR3 is made up of 14 amino acids. This CDR3 is CASSLTRELRGYTF. CDR3 sequence (DNA): TGTGCCAGCTCTCTGACCCGGGAGCTAAGGGGCTACACCTTC.

The chain links TRBV5-1 to TRBJ1-2; 8 bases fit TRBD1. J lost 0 bases, V lost 4 bases, and 5 bases had no gene match. There are 15 residues in the CDR3. CDR1 and CDR2 from the germline V gene are SGHRS and YFSETQ. CDR3 coding DNA: TGCGCCAGCAGCCGTGGACAGGGCACTAACTATGGCTACACCTTC. Its translation: CASSRGQGTNYGYTF.

The genes are TRBV7-9 and TRBJ1-5; a weak D match, TRBD1 (6 bases). V lost 6 bases, J lost 5 bases, and 8 bases lay in between. CDR3 length: 12 residues. In germline, CDR1 is SEHNR, CDR2 FQNEAQ (reference sequence). The CDR3 spells CASSSGDQPQHF. The CDR3 DNA is TGTGCCAGCAGTTCAGGGGATCAGCCCCAGCATTTT.

This chain uses TRBV2 with TRBJ1-3; D is unclear. This CDR3 contains 14 residues. CDR1 and CDR2 (germline): SNHLY, FYNNEI. The V and J ends lost 0 bases and 5 bases respectively, with 8 bases between them. CDR3 in DNA: TGTGCCAGCAGTGAAGCGGGAGTTCGAAACACCATATATTTT. The encoded protein is CASSEAGVRNTIYF. Filled out from reference TRBV2 and TRBJ1-3, the complete variable domain reads EPEVTQTPSHQVTQMGQEVILRCVPISNHLYFYWYRQILGQKVEFLVSFYNNEISEKSEIFDDQFSVERPDGSNFTLKIRSTKLEDSAMYFCASSEAGVRNTIYFGEGSWLTVV.

This sequence joins TRBV5-4 and TRBJ2-5; D is perhaps TRBD1 (6 bases). Per germline, CDR1 SGHNT and CDR2 YYREEE (reference sequence). V was shortened by 5 bases and J by 0 bases, with 17 bases between the two germline ends. The CDR3 is 16 amino acids. CDR3 coding DNA: TGTGCCAGCAGGAAACAGGGCGGATTTTACCAAGAGACCCAGTACTTC. Amino acid sequence: CASRKQGGFYQETQYF.

The V and J genes are TRBV6-5 and TRBJ1-6, with 7 bases identical to TRBD1. Germline-derived CDR1 and CDR2 are MNHEY and SVGAGI. V shed 6 bases, J shed 5 bases, and the junction held 4 bases outside the gene matches. The CDR3 length is 14 residues. The chain's CDR3 is CASRTGTDNSPLHF. The CDR3 region has the DNA TGTGCCAGCAGGACCGGGACAGATAATTCACCCCTCCACTTT.

V usage is TRBV5-6 and J usage is TRBJ1-5, with 7 nucleotides matching TRBD1. Germline trimming cut 4 bases from V and 2 bases from J; bases unmatched to any gene: 3. The CDR3 is made up of 14 amino acids. Germline lookup yields CDR1 SGHDT and CDR2 YYEEEE. CDR3 bases: TGTGCCAGCAGCAGACAGGGTGGCAATCAGCCCCAGCATTTT. This sequence encodes CASSRQGGNQPQHF. Full variable domain (missing parts from reference TRBV5-6 and TRBJ1-5): DAGVTQSPTHLIKTRGQQVTLRCSPKSGHDTVSWYQQALGQGPQFIFQYYEEEERQRGNFPDRFSGHQFPNYSSELNVNALLLGDSALYLCASSRQGGNQPQHFGDGTRLSIL.